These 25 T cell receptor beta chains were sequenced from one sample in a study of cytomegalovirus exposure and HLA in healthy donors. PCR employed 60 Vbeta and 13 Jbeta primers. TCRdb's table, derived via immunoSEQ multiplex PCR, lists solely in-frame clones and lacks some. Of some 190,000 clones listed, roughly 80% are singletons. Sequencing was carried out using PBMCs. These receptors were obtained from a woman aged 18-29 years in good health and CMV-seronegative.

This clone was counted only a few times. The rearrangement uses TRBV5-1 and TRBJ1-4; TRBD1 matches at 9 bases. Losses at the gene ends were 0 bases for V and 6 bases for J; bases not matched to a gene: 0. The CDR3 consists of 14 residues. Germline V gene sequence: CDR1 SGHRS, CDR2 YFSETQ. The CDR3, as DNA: TGCGCCAGCAGCTTGGGGGACAGGGATGAAAAACTGTTTTTT. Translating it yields CASSLGDRDEKLFF. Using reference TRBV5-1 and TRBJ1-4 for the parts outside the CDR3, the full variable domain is KAGVTQTPRYLIKTRGQQVTLSCSPISGHRSVSWYQQTPGQGLQFLFEYFSETQRNKGNFPGRFSGRQFSNSRSEMNVSTLELGDSALYLCASSLGDRDEKLFFGSGTQLSVL.

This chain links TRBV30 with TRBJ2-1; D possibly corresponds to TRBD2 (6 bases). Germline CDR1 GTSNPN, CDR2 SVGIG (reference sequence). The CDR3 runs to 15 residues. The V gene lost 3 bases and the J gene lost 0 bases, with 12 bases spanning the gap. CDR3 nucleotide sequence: TGTGCCTGGAGCCCTAGCGCTAGCTCCTACAATGAGCAGTTCTTC. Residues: CAWSPSASSYNEQFF.

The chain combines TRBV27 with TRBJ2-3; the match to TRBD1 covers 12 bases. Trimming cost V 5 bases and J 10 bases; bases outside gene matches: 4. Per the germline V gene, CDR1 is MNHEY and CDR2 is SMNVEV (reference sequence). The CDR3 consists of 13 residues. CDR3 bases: TGTGCCAGCAGTGGGACAGGGGGCTTTGCGCAGTATTTT. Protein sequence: CASSGTGGFAQYF.

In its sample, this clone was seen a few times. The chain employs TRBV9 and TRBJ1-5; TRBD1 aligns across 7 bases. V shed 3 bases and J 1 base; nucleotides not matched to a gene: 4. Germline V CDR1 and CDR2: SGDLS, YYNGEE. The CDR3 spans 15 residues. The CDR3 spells CASSAGGVSNQPQHF. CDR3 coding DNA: TGTGCCAGCAGCGCAGGGGGTGTGAGCAATCAGCCCCAGCATTTT.

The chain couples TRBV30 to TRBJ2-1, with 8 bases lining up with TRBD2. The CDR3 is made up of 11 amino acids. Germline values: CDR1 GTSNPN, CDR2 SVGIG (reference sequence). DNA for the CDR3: TGTGCATTCGGCGGGGGGAATGAGCAGTTCTTC. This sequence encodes CAFGGGNEQFF.

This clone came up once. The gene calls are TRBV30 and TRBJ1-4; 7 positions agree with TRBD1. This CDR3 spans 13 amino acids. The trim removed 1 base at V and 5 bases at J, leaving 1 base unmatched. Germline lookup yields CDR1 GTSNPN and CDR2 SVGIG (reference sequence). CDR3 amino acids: CAWSEQGNEKLFF. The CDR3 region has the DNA TGTGCCTGGAGTGAACAGGGGAATGAAAAACTGTTTTTT. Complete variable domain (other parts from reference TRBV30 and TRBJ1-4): SQTIHQWPATLVQPVGSPLSLECTVEGTSNPNLYWYRQAAGRGLQLLFYSVGIGQISSEVPQNLSASRPQDRQFILSSKKLLLSDSGFYLCAWSEQGNEKLFFGSGTQLSVL.

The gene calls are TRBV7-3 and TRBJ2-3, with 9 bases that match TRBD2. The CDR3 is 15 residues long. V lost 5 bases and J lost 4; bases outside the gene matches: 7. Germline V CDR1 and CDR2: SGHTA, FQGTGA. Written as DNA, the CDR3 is TGTGCCAGCAGCGATAGCGGGGGCCTATCAGATACGCAGTATTTT. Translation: CASSDSGGLSDTQYF.

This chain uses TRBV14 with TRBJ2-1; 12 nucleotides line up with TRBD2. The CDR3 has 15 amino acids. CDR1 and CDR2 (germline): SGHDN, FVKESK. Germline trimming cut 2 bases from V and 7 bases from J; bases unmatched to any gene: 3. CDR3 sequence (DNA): TGTGCCAGCAGCCAAACTAGCGGGGGGTGGAATGAGCAGTTCTTC. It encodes CASSQTSGGWNEQFF.

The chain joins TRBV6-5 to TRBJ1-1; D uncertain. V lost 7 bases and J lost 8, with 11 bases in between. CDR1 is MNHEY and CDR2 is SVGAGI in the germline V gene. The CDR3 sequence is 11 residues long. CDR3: CASTGKSEAFF. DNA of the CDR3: TGTGCCAGCACAGGAAAATCGGAAGCTTTCTTT.

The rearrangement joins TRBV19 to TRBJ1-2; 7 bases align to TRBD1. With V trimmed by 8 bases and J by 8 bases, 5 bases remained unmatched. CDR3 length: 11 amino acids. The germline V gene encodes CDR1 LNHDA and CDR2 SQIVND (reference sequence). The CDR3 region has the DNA TGTGCCAGTTTAAGAGGGGGCGGCTACACCTTC. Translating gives CASLRGGGYTF.

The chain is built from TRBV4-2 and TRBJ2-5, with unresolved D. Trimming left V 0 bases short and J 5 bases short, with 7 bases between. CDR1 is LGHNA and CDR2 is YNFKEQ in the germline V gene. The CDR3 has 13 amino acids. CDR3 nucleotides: TGTGCCAGCAGCCAAGAAGCCCCGGAGACCCAGTACTTC. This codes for CASSQEAPETQYF.

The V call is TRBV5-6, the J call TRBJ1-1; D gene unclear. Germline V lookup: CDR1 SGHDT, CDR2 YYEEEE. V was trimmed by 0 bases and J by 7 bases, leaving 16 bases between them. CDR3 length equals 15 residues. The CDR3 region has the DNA TGTGCCAGCAGCTTGGCGTTGGAGAACCCCTATGAAGCTTTCTTT. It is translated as CASSLALENPYEAFF.

This CDR3 reads CASSLGQGPTGIYEQYF. DNA for the CDR3: TGTGCCAGCAGCTTAGGTCAGGGGCCGACGGGGATTTACGAGCAGTACTTC. V gene TRBV7-9 combines with J gene TRBJ2-7, with D tentatively TRBD1 (6 bases). The CDR3 covers 17 residues. V gave up 1 base and J gave up 4 bases, with 20 bases separating them. Germline-derived CDR1 and CDR2 are SEHNR and FQNEAQ (reference sequence).

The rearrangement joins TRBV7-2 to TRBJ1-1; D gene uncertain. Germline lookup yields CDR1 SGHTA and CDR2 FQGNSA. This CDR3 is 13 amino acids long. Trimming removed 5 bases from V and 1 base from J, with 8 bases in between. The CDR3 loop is CASSPQKNTEAFF. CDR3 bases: TGTGCCAGCAGCCCACAAAAGAACACTGAAGCTTTCTTT.

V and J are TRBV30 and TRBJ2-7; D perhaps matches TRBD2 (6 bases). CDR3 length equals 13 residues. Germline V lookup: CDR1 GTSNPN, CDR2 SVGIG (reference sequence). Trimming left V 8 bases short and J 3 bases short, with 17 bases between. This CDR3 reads CARRGSGRYEQYF. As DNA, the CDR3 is TGTGCCCGCCGGGGTAGCGGACGCTACGAGCAGTACTTC.

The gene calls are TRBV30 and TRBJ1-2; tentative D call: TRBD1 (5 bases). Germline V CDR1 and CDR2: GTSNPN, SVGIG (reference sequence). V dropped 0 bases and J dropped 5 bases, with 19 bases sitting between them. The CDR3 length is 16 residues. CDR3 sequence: CAWSVTGHLLDYGYTF. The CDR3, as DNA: TGTGCCTGGAGTGTAACCGGACACCTTTTAGATTATGGCTACACCTTC.

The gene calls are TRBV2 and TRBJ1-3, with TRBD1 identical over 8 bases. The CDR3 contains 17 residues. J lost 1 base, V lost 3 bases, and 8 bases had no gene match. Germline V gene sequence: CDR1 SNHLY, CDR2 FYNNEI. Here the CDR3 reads CASSDMDREGSGNTIYF. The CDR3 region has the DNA TGTGCCAGCAGTGATATGGACAGGGAAGGTTCTGGAAACACCATATATTTT.

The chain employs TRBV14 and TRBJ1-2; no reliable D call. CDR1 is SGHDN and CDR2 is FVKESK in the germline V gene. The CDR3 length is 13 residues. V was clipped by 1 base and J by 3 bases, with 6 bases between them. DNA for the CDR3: TGTGCCAGCAGCCAAGGAGAATACTATGGCTACACCTTC. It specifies CASSQGEYYGYTF.

CDR3 in amino acids: CASTPDRGGQPQHF. The DNA of the CDR3 is TGTGCCAGCACCCCGGACAGGGGGGGTCAGCCCCAGCATTTT. The V gene is TRBV2, the J gene TRBJ1-5, with 10 bases that match TRBD1. This CDR3 region has 14 residues. V lost 7 bases to trimming and J lost 6 bases; unmatched junction nucleotides: 6. Germline V gene data show CDR1 as SNHLY and CDR2 as FYNNEI.

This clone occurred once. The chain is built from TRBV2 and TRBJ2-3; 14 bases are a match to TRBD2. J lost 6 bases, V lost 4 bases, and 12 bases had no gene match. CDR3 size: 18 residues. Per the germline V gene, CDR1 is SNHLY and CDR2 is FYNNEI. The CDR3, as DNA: TGTGCCAGCAGTGTTCCCGAGACTAGCGGGAGGGTTCTCGATACGCAGTATTTT. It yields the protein CASSVPETSGRVLDTQYF.

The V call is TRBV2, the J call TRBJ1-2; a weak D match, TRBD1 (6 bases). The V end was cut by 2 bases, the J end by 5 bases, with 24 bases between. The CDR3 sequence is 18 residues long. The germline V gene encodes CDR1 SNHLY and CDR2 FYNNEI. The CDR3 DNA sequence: TGTGCCAGCAGTGAAATCGGTCCAGGGGCAGCCAAATCGTATGGCTACACCTTC. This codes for CASSEIGPGAAKSYGYTF.

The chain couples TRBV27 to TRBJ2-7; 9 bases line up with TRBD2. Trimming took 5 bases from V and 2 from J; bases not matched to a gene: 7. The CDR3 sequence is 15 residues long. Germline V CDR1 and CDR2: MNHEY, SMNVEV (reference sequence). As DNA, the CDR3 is TGTGCCAGCAGTCCTCTGCTAGCGGGAACCTACGAGCAGTACTTC. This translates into CASSPLLAGTYEQYF.

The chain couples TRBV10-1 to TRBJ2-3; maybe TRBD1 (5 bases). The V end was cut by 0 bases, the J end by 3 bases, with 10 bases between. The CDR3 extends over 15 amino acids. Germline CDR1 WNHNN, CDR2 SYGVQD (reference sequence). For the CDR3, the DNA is TGCGCCAGCAGTGAGTCTCCAGGGATGACAGATACGCAGTATTTT. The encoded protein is CASSESPGMTDTQYF.

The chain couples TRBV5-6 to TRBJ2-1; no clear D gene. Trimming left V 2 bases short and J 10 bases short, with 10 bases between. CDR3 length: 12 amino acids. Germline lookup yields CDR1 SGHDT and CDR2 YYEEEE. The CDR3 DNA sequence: TGTGCCAGCAGCTTTCGGATAGCCGAGCAGTTCTTC. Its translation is CASSFRIAEQFF.

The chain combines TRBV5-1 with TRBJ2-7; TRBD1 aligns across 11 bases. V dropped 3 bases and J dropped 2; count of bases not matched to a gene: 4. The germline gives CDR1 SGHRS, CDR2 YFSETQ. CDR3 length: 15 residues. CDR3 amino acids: CASSSRTGGPYEQYF. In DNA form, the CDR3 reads TGCGCCAGCAGCTCAAGGACAGGGGGCCCCTACGAGCAGTACTTC.